This TCR beta chain was recovered during a study of shared clonotypes between healthy human individuals. The CDR3 runs 14 residues. The germline V gene encodes CDR1 KGHSH and CDR2 LQKENI. The V gene lost 2 bases and the J gene lost 6 bases, with 14 bases spanning the gap. Deep-level running was used for the assay. This table comes from immunoSEQ multiplex PCR, and its TCRdb copy is limited to in-frame clones, with some not included. The sample includes under 1,100,000 clones, 75% to 80% seen only once; the top ten take 0.6% to 0.7%. On this clone itself: Antigen: not known.

General study points: Relative to memory subsets, naive subsets generally showed larger estimated richness.

The source of this sequence is a man aged 18 to 30 in good health. Some clones in this sample may be carry-over from other donors' samples. J is TRBJ2-7 and V is TRBV18; D may be TRBD1 (5 bases). What was sequenced was memory CD4+ T cells from PBMCs. Subset described: CD45RA-negative fraction. CDR3 nucleotide sequence: TGTGCCAGCTCACCATCGGGTTCTGACAGCGAGCAGTACTTC. Protein product: CASSPSGSDSEQYF.